The present T cell receptor beta chain was sequenced within a study of monozygotic twins with inflammatory bowel disease. Study-wide findings and caveats: Possibly because of limited power, concordant and discordant twins showed no difference in repertoire similarity.

Every TCR library drew on approximately 3,700 ng of total RNA. In eight separate reactions per sample, cDNA was generated. TCRdb re-called the 5' RACE reads and catalogs CDR3 proteins one per entry, DNA excluded. Its table lists about 450,000 distinct CDR3 sequences. Blood samples measuring approximately 2.4 ml were taken per donor. As to this clonotype: No antigen is known for it.

CDR3 length: 14 amino acids. The sequencing sample was made of blood. V usage is TRBV12-3 or TRBV12-4 and J usage is TRBJ1-5; TCRdb proposes TRBD1, but this gene call is untestable without DNA. The receptor was isolated from a human donor with ulcerative colitis or Crohn's disease, or a healthy co-twin of an affected twin (not recorded which). CDR3 sequence: CASSVQGGNQPQHF.